The source of this T cell receptor (beta chain) is a study of blood T cell repertoires in COVID-19. The repertoire was sequenced with immunoSEQ multiplex PCR; TCRdb's copy has only in-frame clones and lacks some. The repertoire holds about 160,000 clones, around four fifths seen once, with around 2.7% in the top ten. The material sequenced was peripheral blood. This receptor was identified in a man between 65 and 79 years old with acute or convalescent COVID-19.

CDR3 amino acids: CAWSSYTEAFF. In DNA form, the CDR3 reads TGTGCCTGGAGTTCCTACACTGAAGCTTTCTTT. V gene TRBV30 combines with J gene TRBJ1-1; D is unclear. The CDR3 spans 11 residues. Per the germline V gene, CDR1 is GTSNPN and CDR2 is SVGIG (reference sequence). V lost 2 bases, J lost 3 bases, and 4 bases lay in between.